The rows below give T cell receptor beta chains drawn from one sample of a study of control samples from healthy donors and cancer patients. Clones were sequenced by immunoSEQ multiplex PCR, and TCRdb holds only the in-frame ones, with some missing. There are 150,000 to 200,000 clones in the sample; about 93% occur only once, and over 1.3% lies in the top ten. Sequencing was carried out using blood. These receptors were obtained from a man between 18 and 35 years old in good health. The CDR3 runs from the conserved cysteine through the conserved F or W. The D gene is left open where the match is weak. Part of the rows lack a size; the others show once, few, many or a class for expanded clones.

d_call: TRBD1; j_call: TRBJ2-1; clone_size: .; v_call: TRBV11-1; cdr3_nt: TGTGCCAGCAGCCGGGACAGGGTGATCAATGAGCAGTTCTTC; cdr3_aa: CASSRDRVINEQFF
d_call: .; j_call: TRBJ1-2; clone_size: once; v_call: TRBV9; cdr3_nt: TGTGCCAGCAGCGTAACAGGAAACTATGGCTACACCTTC; cdr3_aa: CASSVTGNYGYTF
d_call: TRBD2; j_call: TRBJ2-5; clone_size: .; v_call: TRBV28; cdr3_nt: TGTGCCAGCAGTAAGCTTGCGGGGGAAGAGACCCAGTACTTC; cdr3_aa: CASSKLAGEETQYF
d_call: TRBD2; j_call: TRBJ2-1; clone_size: .; v_call: TRBV7-3; cdr3_nt: TGTGCCAGCACCTCGGGACTAGCGGGGGTGAACAATGAGCAGTTCTTC; cdr3_aa: CASTSGLAGVNNEQFF
d_call: TRBD1; j_call: TRBJ2-7; clone_size: .; v_call: TRBV5-1; cdr3_nt: TGCGCCAGCTCTAACCGGGACAGGACCTACGAGCAGTACTTC; cdr3_aa: CASSNRDRTYEQYF
d_call: .; j_call: TRBJ1-1; clone_size: .; v_call: TRBV19; cdr3_nt: TGTGCCAGTAGTCCCGGGACATCCAACACTGAAGCTTTCTTT; cdr3_aa: CASSPGTSNTEAFF
d_call: .; j_call: TRBJ2-3; clone_size: .; v_call: TRBV5-5; cdr3_nt: TGTGCCAGCAGCCCCCGGGGGCAGGCAGATACGCAGTATTTT; cdr3_aa: CASSPRGQADTQYF
d_call: .; j_call: TRBJ2-2; clone_size: .; v_call: TRBV2; cdr3_nt: TGTGCCAGCAGTGTTACCGGGGAGCTGTTTTTT; cdr3_aa: CASSVTGELFF
d_call: TRBD1; j_call: TRBJ2-6; clone_size: once; v_call: TRBV2; cdr3_nt: TGTGCCAGCAGTGACCATAGGGACAGCTCTGGGGCCAACGTCCTGACTTTC; cdr3_aa: CASSDHRDSSGANVLTF
d_call: .; j_call: TRBJ2-7; clone_size: .; v_call: TRBV7-2; cdr3_nt: TGTGCCAGCAGCCCGGGACCCTTCTACGAGCAGTACTTC; cdr3_aa: CASSPGPFYEQYF
d_call: TRBD1; j_call: TRBJ1-5; clone_size: .; v_call: TRBV3-1/TRBV3-2; cdr3_nt: TGTGCCAGCAGCCAGGCCGACAGGGGAAATCAGCCCCAGCATTTT; cdr3_aa: CASSQADRGNQPQHF
d_call: .; j_call: TRBJ1-1; clone_size: .; v_call: TRBV7-8; cdr3_nt: TGTGCCAGCAGCTTAGTGGGTCTAGGGGGCACTGAAGCTTTCTTT; cdr3_aa: CASSLVGLGGTEAFF
d_call: .; j_call: TRBJ2-7; clone_size: .; v_call: TRBV19; cdr3_nt: TGTGCCAGTAGCTTGGAGTTTGGGGGAGTTGTCGGCGAGCAGTACTTC; cdr3_aa: CASSLEFGGVVGEQYF
d_call: TRBD1; j_call: TRBJ2-3; clone_size: .; v_call: TRBV18; cdr3_nt: TGTGCCAGCTCAGGACAGGTGACCACAGATACGCAGTATTTT; cdr3_aa: CASSGQVTTDTQYF
d_call: .; j_call: TRBJ1-2; clone_size: .; v_call: TRBV18; cdr3_nt: TGTGCCAGCTCGTCTGGGCTAAGCTATGGCTACACCTTC; cdr3_aa: CASSSGLSYGYTF
d_call: .; j_call: TRBJ2-2; clone_size: .; v_call: TRBV2; cdr3_nt: TGTGCCAGCAGTGGTCCCGGGGAGCTGTTTTTT; cdr3_aa: CASSGPGELFF
d_call: .; j_call: TRBJ2-1; clone_size: .; v_call: TRBV28; cdr3_nt: TGTGCCAGCAGGAAAAGTAGGGGGAAGCAGTTCTTC; cdr3_aa: CASRKSRGKQFF
d_call: .; j_call: TRBJ2-5; clone_size: .; v_call: TRBV18; cdr3_nt: TGTGCCAGCTCACCTTCGGCCCAAGAGACCCAGTACTTC; cdr3_aa: CASSPSAQETQYF
d_call: TRBD1; j_call: TRBJ1-4; clone_size: .; v_call: TRBV3-1/TRBV3-2; cdr3_nt: TGTGCCAGCAGCCGAGGACAGGGCTATGAAAAACTGTTTTTT; cdr3_aa: CASSRGQGYEKLFF
d_call: .; j_call: TRBJ1-5; clone_size: .; v_call: TRBV12-5; cdr3_nt: TGTGCTAGCAGAGGGAGCAATCAGCCCCAGCATTTT; cdr3_aa: CASRGSNQPQHF
d_call: TRBD1; j_call: TRBJ1-2; clone_size: .; v_call: TRBV11-2; cdr3_nt: TGTGCCAGCAGCCCTTTTACTTCGGGACAGCTCTATGGCTACACCTTC; cdr3_aa: CASSPFTSGQLYGYTF
d_call: .; j_call: TRBJ1-3; clone_size: few; v_call: TRBV6-5; cdr3_nt: TGTGCCAGCAGTTACTCAGGGATTGGAAACACCATATATTTT; cdr3_aa: CASSYSGIGNTIYF
d_call: .; j_call: TRBJ1-6; clone_size: .; v_call: TRBV14; cdr3_nt: TGTGCCAGCAGCCAAGATCGTGGCTCGGCGGGATCACCCCTCCACTTT; cdr3_aa: CASSQDRGSAGSPLHF
d_call: TRBD1; j_call: TRBJ2-7; clone_size: .; v_call: TRBV18; cdr3_nt: TGTGCCAGCTCATCGACAGGGGGTTACGAGCAGTACTTC; cdr3_aa: CASSSTGGYEQYF
d_call: TRBD1; j_call: TRBJ1-1; clone_size: .; v_call: TRBV29-1; cdr3_nt: TGCAGCGTCGCAGACAGGGAGAAGGGTGAAGCTTTCTTT; cdr3_aa: CSVADREKGEAFF
d_call: .; j_call: TRBJ2-3; clone_size: .; v_call: TRBV6-5; cdr3_nt: TGTGCCAGCAGATTCTCCTCAGGGCGAGATACGCAGTATTTT; cdr3_aa: CASRFSSGRDTQYF
d_call: TRBD2; j_call: TRBJ2-1; clone_size: .; v_call: TRBV5-1; cdr3_nt: TGCGCCAGCAGCTTGGGGACTAGCGGGCCTGAGCAGTTCTTC; cdr3_aa: CASSLGTSGPEQFF
d_call: .; j_call: TRBJ2-2; clone_size: .; v_call: TRBV18; cdr3_nt: TGTGCCAGCTCACCGGGAGCCGGGGAGCTGTTTTTT; cdr3_aa: CASSPGAGELFF
d_call: .; j_call: TRBJ1-3; clone_size: few; v_call: TRBV4-1; cdr3_nt: TGCGCCAGCAGCCAAGCCATAGGCAGGGCTAGAGGAAACACCATATATTTT; cdr3_aa: CASSQAIGRARGNTIYF
d_call: TRBD1; j_call: TRBJ2-7; clone_size: .; v_call: TRBV30; cdr3_nt: TGTGCCTGGAGTACAGGGGGCTACGAGCAGTACTTC; cdr3_aa: CAWSTGGYEQYF
d_call: .; j_call: TRBJ2-5; clone_size: .; v_call: TRBV27; cdr3_nt: TGTGCCAGCAGTTTCTCCGCCAGGGAGACCCAGTACTTC; cdr3_aa: CASSFSARETQYF
d_call: .; j_call: TRBJ1-1; clone_size: .; v_call: TRBV9; cdr3_nt: TGTGCCAGCAGCGTAGATGGTCAGGTGAACACTGAAGCTTTCTTT; cdr3_aa: CASSVDGQVNTEAFF
d_call: TRBD1; j_call: TRBJ1-5; clone_size: once; v_call: TRBV28; cdr3_nt: TGTGCCAGCAGTTTAGGGGCAGGGGGCATCGGTCAGCCCCAGCATTTT; cdr3_aa: CASSLGAGGIGQPQHF
d_call: .; j_call: TRBJ2-3; clone_size: .; v_call: TRBV7-9; cdr3_nt: TGTGCCAGCAGCTTGAGCGATACGCAGTATTTT; cdr3_aa: CASSLSDTQYF
d_call: .; j_call: TRBJ2-2; clone_size: .; v_call: TRBV19; cdr3_nt: TGTGCCAGTATGAAGGCAGTGAACACCGGGGAGCTGTTTTTT; cdr3_aa: CASMKAVNTGELFF
d_call: TRBD1; j_call: TRBJ2-6; clone_size: .; v_call: TRBV30; cdr3_nt: TGTGCCTGGGGACAGGGGGCCTCCTCTGGGGCCAACGTCCTGACTTTC; cdr3_aa: CAWGQGASSGANVLTF
d_call: TRBD1; j_call: TRBJ2-2; clone_size: .; v_call: TRBV6-5; cdr3_nt: TGTGCCAGCACGAGACAGGGGATGAACACCGGGGAGCTGTTTTTT; cdr3_aa: CASTRQGMNTGELFF
d_call: TRBD1; j_call: TRBJ2-1; clone_size: once; v_call: TRBV29-1; cdr3_nt: TGCAGCGTTGTCAGGGACAGCTCCTACAATGAGCAGTTCTTC; cdr3_aa: CSVVRDSSYNEQFF
d_call: .; j_call: TRBJ2-4; clone_size: .; v_call: TRBV5-4; cdr3_nt: TGTGCCAGCAGCTTGTATGTGACAGCCAAAAACATTCAGTACTTC; cdr3_aa: CASSLYVTAKNIQYF
d_call: .; j_call: TRBJ2-7; clone_size: .; v_call: TRBV30; cdr3_nt: TGTGCCTGGCGCCATGGGGGGGCCGGCTACGAGCAGTACTTC; cdr3_aa: CAWRHGGAGYEQYF
d_call: .; j_call: TRBJ2-3; clone_size: .; v_call: TRBV6-5; cdr3_nt: TGTGCCAGCAGTTACGGGAGGGGGGCTGCCACAGATACGCAGTATTTT; cdr3_aa: CASSYGRGAATDTQYF
d_call: .; j_call: TRBJ1-5; clone_size: few; v_call: TRBV30; cdr3_nt: TGTGCCTGGAGTGTAAGTAGTTATCAGCCCCAGCATTTT; cdr3_aa: CAWSVSSYQPQHF
d_call: TRBD2; j_call: TRBJ2-7; clone_size: .; v_call: TRBV5-1; cdr3_nt: TGCGCCAGCAGCGGTGGGGGGGTCTCCTACGAGCAGTACTTC; cdr3_aa: CASSGGGVSYEQYF
d_call: .; j_call: TRBJ2-4; clone_size: .; v_call: TRBV3-1/TRBV3-2; cdr3_nt: TGTGCCAGCAGCCAAGTCTCATTAGCCAAAAACATTCAGTACTTC; cdr3_aa: CASSQVSLAKNIQYF
d_call: .; j_call: TRBJ1-3; clone_size: .; v_call: TRBV18; cdr3_nt: TGTGCCAGCTCACGTTCCCGCGGAAACACCATATATTTT; cdr3_aa: CASSRSRGNTIYF